This T cell receptor beta chain is from a study of T cell repertoires in cytomegalovirus infection. The wider study: Through public TCR beta signatures, both CMV infection and matching HLA type were indicated.

Concerning this clonotype itself: Its antigen is still unknown.

The CDR3 has 16 residues. V trimming: 0 bases; J trimming: 4 bases; junction bases outside the gene matches: 3. The germline CDR1 and CDR2 sequences are LGHNA and YSLEER. TCRdb reanalysed the reads using MiXCR and keeps one entry per CDR3 protein. The sample holds about 890,000 distinct CDR3 sequences, roughly 30% seen once. The specimen was cultured CD8+ T cells from PBMCs, collected from culture after CMV antigen stimulation. The sequence derives from a human donor in good health (CMV status not recorded). Some clones in this sample may be carry-over from other donors' samples. The chain joins TRBV4-3 to TRBJ1-3; 10 nucleotides match TRBD1. DNA of the CDR3: TGCGCCAGCAGCCAAGATCTGACAGGGGGCGGAAACACCATATATTTT. Its protein product is CASSQDLTGGGNTIYF.